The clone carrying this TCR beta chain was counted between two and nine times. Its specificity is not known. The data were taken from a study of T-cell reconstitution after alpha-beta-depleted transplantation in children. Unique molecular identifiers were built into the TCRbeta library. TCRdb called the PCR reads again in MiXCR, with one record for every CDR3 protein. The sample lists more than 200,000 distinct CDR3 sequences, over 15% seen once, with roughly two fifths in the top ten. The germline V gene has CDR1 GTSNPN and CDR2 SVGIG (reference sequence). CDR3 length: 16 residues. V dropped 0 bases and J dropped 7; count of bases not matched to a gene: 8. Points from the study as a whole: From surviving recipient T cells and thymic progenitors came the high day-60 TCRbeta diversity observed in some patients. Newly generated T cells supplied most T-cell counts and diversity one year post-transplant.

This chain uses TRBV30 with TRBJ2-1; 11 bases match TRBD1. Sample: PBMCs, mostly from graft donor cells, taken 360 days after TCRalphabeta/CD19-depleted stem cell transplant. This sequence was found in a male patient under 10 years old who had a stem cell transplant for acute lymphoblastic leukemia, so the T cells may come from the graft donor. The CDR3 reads CAWSVWTGQGVNEQFF. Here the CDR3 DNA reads TGTGCCTGGAGTGTATGGACGGGACAGGGGGTAAATGAGCAGTTCTTC.